This is a list of T cell receptor beta chains from one sample in a study of blood T cell repertoires in COVID-19. The repertoire was sequenced with immunoSEQ multiplex PCR; TCRdb's copy has only in-frame clones and lacks some. The sample lists over 200,000 clones, over 75% occurring once. The sample taken for sequencing was PBMCs or T cells enriched from blood (not recorded which). Source of these receptors: a young man who had recovered from COVID-19. Each CDR3 is given with its conserved first and last residue. Each record gives: CDR3 DNA, CDR3 protein, V gene, J gene, D gene, clone size. D genes are given only for firm matches. Not all rows give a size; the values are once, few, many and, for expanded clones, a class.

TGTGCCAGTGGGGGTGGCGGGGCTAGCACAGATACGCAGTATTTT	CASGGGGASTDTQYF	TRBV19	TRBJ2-3	NA	NA
TGTGCCAGCAGCCAGCAGGCCAACAATGAGCAGTTCTTC	CASSQQANNEQFF	TRBV3-1/TRBV3-2	TRBJ2-1	NA	NA
TGTGCCAGCAGCCCTTACGACAGGATTAATGAGCAGTTCTTC	CASSPYDRINEQFF	TRBV6-2/TRBV6-3	TRBJ2-1	NA	NA
TGTGCCAGCTCACCTCGAGGGCAAGAGACCCAGTACTTC	CASSPRGQETQYF	TRBV18	TRBJ2-5	NA	once
TGTGCCAGCAGTCTAGCGGACTACGAGCAGTACTTC	CASSLADYEQYF	TRBV3-1/TRBV3-2	TRBJ2-7	TRBD2	NA
TGTGCCAGCAGCTCCCGACAGGGAACGTCCTACGAGCAGTACTTC	CASSSRQGTSYEQYF	TRBV13	TRBJ2-7	TRBD1	NA
TGCGCCAGCAGCTTGGTGGTAGGACTAGCGGCACAAGAGACCCAGTACTTC	CASSLVVGLAAQETQYF	TRBV5-1	TRBJ2-5	TRBD2	NA
TGTGCCAGCAGCTTAGTAGGTCTAGCGGATACAGATACGCAGTATTTT	CASSLVGLADTDTQYF	TRBV7-8	TRBJ2-3	TRBD2	NA
TGTGCCAGCAGTTTGGGGGGTAGCGGGAGGTACAATGAGCAGTTCTTC	CASSLGGSGRYNEQFF	TRBV28	TRBJ2-1	TRBD2	NA
TGCGCCAGCAGCACGGGACTAGCGGGGTTAGGCGCAGATACGCAGTATTTT	CASSTGLAGLGADTQYF	TRBV5-1	TRBJ2-3	TRBD2	NA
TGTGCCAGCAGCCAAGAACAGGACAGTAGTTTTAGCGGCTACACCTTC	CASSQEQDSSFSGYTF	TRBV3-1/TRBV3-2	TRBJ1-2	NA	NA
TGCGCCAGCAGCCCGGACAGGGCCCTTCTTACTAACTATGGCTACACCTTC	CASSPDRALLTNYGYTF	TRBV4-1	TRBJ1-2	TRBD1	NA
TGTGCCTGGAGTGAGCTACCACTGGCCTACGAGCAGTACTTC	CAWSELPLAYEQYF	TRBV30	TRBJ2-7	NA	NA
TGTGCCACCAGCAGAGATTTAGGGGCGGCAGATACGCAGTATTTT	CATSRDLGAADTQYF	TRBV15	TRBJ2-3	NA	NA
TGCGCCAGCAGTGGGCCGGAGACAGGGAAGGATGAAGCTTTCTTT	CASSGPETGKDEAFF	TRBV10-1	TRBJ1-1	TRBD1	NA
TGTGCCAGCAGCCCCCGACTAGCGGTAGGGAATGAGCAGTTCTTC	CASSPRLAVGNEQFF	TRBV9	TRBJ2-1	TRBD2	NA
TGTGCCAGCAGCTTCCCCCGAGCGGGGAGTGGCACAGATACGCAGTATTTT	CASSFPRAGSGTDTQYF	TRBV5-4	TRBJ2-3	TRBD2	NA
TGTGCCTGTAATACAGGGGGCGGCACAGATACGCAGTATTTT	CACNTGGGTDTQYF	TRBV30	TRBJ2-3	TRBD1	NA
TGTGCCAGCAGTTACTTACAGAGCTATGGCTACACCTTC	CASSYLQSYGYTF	TRBV6-2/TRBV6-3	TRBJ1-2	NA	NA
TGTGCCAGCAGGAGTACGGGAGGTGGAAACACCATATATTTT	CASRSTGGGNTIYF	TRBV6-5	TRBJ1-3	NA	NA
TGTGCCAGTCAGGGCCCTCTGAACTATGGCTACACCTTC	CASQGPLNYGYTF	TRBV7-8	TRBJ1-2	NA	NA
TGTGCCAGCAGTTTGGTAGGGGACACAGATACGCAGTATTTT	CASSLVGDTDTQYF	TRBV28	TRBJ2-3	NA	NA
TGTGCCATCAGTGAGTCGAAGGGGGCCGGAGGATCACCCCTCCACTTT	CAISESKGAGGSPLHF	TRBV10-3	TRBJ1-6	TRBD1	NA
TGTGCCAGCAGTTATAGGGACAGGGGAAACTATGGCTACACCTTC	CASSYRDRGNYGYTF	TRBV6-5	TRBJ1-2	TRBD1	NA